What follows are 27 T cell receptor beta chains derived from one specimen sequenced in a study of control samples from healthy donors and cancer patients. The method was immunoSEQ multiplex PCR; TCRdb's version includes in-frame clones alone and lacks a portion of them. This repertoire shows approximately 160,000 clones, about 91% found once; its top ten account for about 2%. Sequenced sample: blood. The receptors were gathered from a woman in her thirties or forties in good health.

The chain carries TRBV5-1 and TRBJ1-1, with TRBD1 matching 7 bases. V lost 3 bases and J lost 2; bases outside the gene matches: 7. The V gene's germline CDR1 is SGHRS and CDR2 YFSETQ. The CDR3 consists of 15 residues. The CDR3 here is CASSSLGQHNTEAFF. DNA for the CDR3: TGCGCCAGCAGCTCCCTGGGACAGCACAACACTGAAGCTTTCTTT.

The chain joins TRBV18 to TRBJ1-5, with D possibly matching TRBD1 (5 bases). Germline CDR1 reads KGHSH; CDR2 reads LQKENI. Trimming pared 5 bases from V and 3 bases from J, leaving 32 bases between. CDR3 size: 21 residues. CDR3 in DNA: TGTGCCAGCTCAACGTATGAACAGGAAACGACTTCAGGCCAGGCCAATCAGCCCCAGCATTTT. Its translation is CASSTYEQETTSGQANQPQHF.

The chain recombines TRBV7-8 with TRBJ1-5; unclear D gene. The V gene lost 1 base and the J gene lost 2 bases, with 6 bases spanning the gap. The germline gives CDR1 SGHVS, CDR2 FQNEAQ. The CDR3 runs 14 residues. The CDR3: CASSLGEGNQPQHF. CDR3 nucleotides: TGTGCCAGCAGCTTAGGTGAGGGCAATCAGCCCCAGCATTTT.

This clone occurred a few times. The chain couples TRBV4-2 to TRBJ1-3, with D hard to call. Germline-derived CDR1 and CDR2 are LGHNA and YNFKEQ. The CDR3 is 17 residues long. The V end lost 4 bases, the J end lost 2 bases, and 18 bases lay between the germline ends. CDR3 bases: TGTGCCAGCAGCCTTGGTCCTTATCCGGGTCCTGGAAACACCATATATTTT. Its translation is CASSLGPYPGPGNTIYF.

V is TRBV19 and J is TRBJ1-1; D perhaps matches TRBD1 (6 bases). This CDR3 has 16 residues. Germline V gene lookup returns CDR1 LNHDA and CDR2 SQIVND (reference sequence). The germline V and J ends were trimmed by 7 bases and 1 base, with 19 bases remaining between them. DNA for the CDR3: TGTGCCAGTATAGGGTACGTGGGGGGCACGAACACTGAAGCTTTCTTT. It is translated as CASIGYVGGTNTEAFF.

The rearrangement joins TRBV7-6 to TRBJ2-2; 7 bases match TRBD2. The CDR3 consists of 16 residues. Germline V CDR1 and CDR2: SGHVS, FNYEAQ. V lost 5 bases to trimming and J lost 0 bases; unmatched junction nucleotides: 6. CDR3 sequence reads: CASSPPGGTNTGELFF. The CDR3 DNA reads TGTGCCAGCAGCCCCCCGGGGGGAACGAACACCGGGGAGCTGTTTTTT. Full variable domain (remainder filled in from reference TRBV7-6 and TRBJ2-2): GAGVSQSPRYKVTKRGQDVALRCDPISGHVSLYWYRQALGQGPEFLTYFNYEAQQDKSGLPNDRFSAERPEGSISTLTIQRTEQRDSAMYRCASSPPGGTNTGELFFGEGSRLTVL.

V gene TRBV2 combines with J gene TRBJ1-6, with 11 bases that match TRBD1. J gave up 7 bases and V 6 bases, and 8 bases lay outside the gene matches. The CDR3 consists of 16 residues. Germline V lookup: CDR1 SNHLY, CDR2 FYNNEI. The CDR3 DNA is TGTGCCAGCAGCCCCCGCCGGACAGGGGGCAATTCACCCCTCCACTTT. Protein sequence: CASSPRRTGGNSPLHF. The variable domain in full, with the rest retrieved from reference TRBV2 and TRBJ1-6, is EPEVTQTPSHQVTQMGQEVILRCVPISNHLYFYWYRQILGQKVEFLVSFYNNEISEKSEIFDDQFSVERPDGSNFTLKIRSTKLEDSAMYFCASSPRRTGGNSPLHFGNGTRLTVT.

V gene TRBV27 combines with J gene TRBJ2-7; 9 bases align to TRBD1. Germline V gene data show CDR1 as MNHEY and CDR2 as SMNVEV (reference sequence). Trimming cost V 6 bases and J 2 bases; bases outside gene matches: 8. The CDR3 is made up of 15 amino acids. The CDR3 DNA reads TGTGCCAGCAGAAATGCCGGGACAGGGCCCTACGAGCAGTACTTC. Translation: CASRNAGTGPYEQYF.

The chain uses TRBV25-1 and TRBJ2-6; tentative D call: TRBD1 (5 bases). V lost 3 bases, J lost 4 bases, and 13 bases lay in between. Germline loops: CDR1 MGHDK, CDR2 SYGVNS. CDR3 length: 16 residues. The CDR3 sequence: CASSDARVSGANVLTF. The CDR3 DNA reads TGTGCCAGCAGTGACGCCAGGGTCTCCGGGGCCAACGTCCTGACTTTC.

CDR3 DNA: TGTGCCAGCACCCCCCGGACAGGCGGACCTGAAGCTTTCTTT. Translation: CASTPRTGGPEAFF. This chain joins TRBV7-6 and TRBJ1-1; 7 bases line up with TRBD1. Germline CDR1 reads SGHVS; CDR2 reads FNYEAQ. This CDR3 is built from 14 residues. After removal of 7 bases from V and 6 bases from J, the junction contained 11 bases not matched to a gene.

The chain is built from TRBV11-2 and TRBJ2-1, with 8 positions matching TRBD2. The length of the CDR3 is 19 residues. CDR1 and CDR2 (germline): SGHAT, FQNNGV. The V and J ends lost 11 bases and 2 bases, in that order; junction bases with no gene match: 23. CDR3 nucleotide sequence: TGTGCCCGCCGCTTCGGGGGGGGCCCGAGGGGGGCTCCCTACAATGAGCAGTTCTTC. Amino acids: CARRFGGGPRGAPYNEQFF. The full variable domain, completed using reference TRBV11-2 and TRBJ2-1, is EAGVAQSPRYKIIEKRQSVAFWCNPISGHATLYWYQQILGQGPKLLIQFQNNGVVDDSQLPKDRFSAERLKGVDSTLKIQPAKLEDSAVYLCARRFGGGPRGAPYNEQFFGPGTRLTVL.

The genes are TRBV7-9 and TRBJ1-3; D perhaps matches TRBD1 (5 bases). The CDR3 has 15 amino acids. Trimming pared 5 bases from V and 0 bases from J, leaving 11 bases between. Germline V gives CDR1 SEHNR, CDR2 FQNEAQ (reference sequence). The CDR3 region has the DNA TGTGCCAGCAGCCCGGGACCCGCCTCTGGAAACACCATATATTTT. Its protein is CASSPGPASGNTIYF.

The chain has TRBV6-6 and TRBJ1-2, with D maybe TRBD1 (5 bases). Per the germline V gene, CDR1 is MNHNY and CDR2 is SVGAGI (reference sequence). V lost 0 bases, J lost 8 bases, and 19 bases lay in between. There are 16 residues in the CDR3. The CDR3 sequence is CASSYSTRGADRGYTF. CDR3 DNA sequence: TGTGCCAGCAGTTACTCGACTCGCGGGGCGGATCGGGGCTACACCTTC.

CDR3 DNA: TGTGCCAGTAGTATCTCCCAGAACATGAACACTGAAGCTTTCTTT. This codes for CASSISQNMNTEAFF. This chain links TRBV19 with TRBJ1-1; no clear D gene. Germline assignment: CDR1 LNHDA and CDR2 SQIVND (reference sequence). This CDR3 comprises 15 residues. Trimming pared 3 bases from V and 0 bases from J, leaving 11 bases between.

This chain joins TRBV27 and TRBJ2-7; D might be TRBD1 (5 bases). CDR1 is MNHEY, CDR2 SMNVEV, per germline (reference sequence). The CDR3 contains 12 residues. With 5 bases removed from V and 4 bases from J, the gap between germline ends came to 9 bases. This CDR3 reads CASSDSPYEQYF. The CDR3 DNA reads TGTGCCAGCAGTGACAGCCCTTACGAGCAGTACTTC.

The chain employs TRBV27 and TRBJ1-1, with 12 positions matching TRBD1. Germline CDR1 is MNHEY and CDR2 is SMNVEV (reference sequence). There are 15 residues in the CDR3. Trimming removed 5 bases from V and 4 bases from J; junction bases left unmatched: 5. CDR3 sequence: CASSQGTGGVTEAFF. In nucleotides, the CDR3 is TGTGCCAGCAGTCAGGGGACAGGGGGCGTCACTGAAGCTTTCTTT.

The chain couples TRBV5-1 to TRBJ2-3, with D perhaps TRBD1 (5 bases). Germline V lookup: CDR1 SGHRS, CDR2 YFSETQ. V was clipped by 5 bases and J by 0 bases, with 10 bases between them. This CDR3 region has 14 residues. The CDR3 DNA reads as TGCGCCAGCAGTTTCTCAGGGAGCACAGATACGCAGTATTTT. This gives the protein CASSFSGSTDTQYF.

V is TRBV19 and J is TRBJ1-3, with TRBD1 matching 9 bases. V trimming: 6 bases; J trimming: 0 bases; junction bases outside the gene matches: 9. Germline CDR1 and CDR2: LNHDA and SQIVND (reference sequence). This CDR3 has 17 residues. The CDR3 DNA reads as TGTGCCAGTAGATTCGGACAGGGGACCTCCTCTGGAAACACCATATATTTT. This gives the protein CASRFGQGTSSGNTIYF.

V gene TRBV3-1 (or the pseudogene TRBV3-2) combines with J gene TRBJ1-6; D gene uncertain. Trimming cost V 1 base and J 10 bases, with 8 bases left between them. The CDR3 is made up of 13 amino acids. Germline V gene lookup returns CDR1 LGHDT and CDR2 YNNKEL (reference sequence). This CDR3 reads CASSQGPGSPLHF. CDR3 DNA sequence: TGTGCCAGCAGCCAAGGACCAGGATCACCCCTCCACTTT.

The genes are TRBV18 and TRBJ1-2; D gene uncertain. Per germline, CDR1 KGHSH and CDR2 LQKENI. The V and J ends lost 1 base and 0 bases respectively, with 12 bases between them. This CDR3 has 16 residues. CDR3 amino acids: CASSPQGFGANYGYTF. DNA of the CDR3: TGTGCCAGCTCACCACAGGGATTCGGGGCTAACTATGGCTACACCTTC. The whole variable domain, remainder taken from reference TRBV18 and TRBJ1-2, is NAGVMQNPRHLVRRRGQEARLRCSPMKGHSHVYWYRQLPEEGLKFMVYLQKENIIDESGMPKERFSAEFPKEGPSILRIQQVVRGDSAAYFCASSPQGFGANYGYTFGSGTRLTVV.

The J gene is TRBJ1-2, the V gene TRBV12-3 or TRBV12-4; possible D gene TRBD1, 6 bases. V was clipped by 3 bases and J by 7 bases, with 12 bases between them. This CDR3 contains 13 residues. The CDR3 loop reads CASSFETGLGYTF. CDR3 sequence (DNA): TGTGCCAGCAGTTTCGAGACAGGACTTGGCTACACCTTC.

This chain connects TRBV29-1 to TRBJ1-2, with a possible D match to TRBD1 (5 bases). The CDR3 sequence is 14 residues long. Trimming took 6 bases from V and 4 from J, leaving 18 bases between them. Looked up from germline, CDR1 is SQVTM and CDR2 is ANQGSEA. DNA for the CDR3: TGCAGCGTCGCGGACACCAATTGGGGCTATGGCTACACCTTC. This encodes CSVADTNWGYGYTF.

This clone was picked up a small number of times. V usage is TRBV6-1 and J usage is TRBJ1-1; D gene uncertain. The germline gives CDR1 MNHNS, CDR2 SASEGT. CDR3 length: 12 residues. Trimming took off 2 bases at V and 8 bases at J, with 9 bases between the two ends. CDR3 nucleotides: TGTGCCAGCAGTGAAAATGGGCGCGAAGCTTTCTTT. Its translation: CASSENGREAFF.

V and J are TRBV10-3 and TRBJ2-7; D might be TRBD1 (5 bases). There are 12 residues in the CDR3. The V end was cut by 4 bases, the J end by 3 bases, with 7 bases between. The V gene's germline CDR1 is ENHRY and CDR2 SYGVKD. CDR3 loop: CAISARDYEQYF. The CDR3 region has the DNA TGTGCCATCAGTGCCAGGGACTACGAGCAGTACTTC.

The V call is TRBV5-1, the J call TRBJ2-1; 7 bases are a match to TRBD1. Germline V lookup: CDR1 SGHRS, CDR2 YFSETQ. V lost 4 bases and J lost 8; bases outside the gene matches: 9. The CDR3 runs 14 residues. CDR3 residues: CASSTDTGDDEQFF. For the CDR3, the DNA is TGCGCCAGCAGCACGGATACAGGGGATGATGAGCAGTTCTTC.

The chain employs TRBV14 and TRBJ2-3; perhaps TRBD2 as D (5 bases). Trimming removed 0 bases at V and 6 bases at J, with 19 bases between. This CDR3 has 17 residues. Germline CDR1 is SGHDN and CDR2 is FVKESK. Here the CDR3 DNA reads TGTGCCAGCAGCCAAGATCTTAGGGAGAGCCCGGGGGATACGCAGTATTTT. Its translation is CASSQDLRESPGDTQYF.

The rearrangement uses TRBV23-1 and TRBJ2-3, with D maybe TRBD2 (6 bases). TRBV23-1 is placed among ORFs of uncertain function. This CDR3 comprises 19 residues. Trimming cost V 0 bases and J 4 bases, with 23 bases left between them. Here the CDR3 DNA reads TGCGCCAGCAGTCAATCCCTACTGGACTACTCCCCCAATTCAGATACGCAGTATTTT. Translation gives CASSQSLLDYSPNSDTQYF.